This T cell receptor beta chain was obtained from a study of T cell responses to AZD1222 COVID-19 vaccine. Study findings and constraints: Sampling that yielded the repertoires occurred only after the peak T cell response. Nearly half of spike-specific TCRs reportedly target unmutated variant regions. Spike-specific TCR repertoires showed rising breadth and depth after two AZD1222 doses. The donor cohort was predominantly white British with a female majority, and clonal diversity may have been underestimated.

The CDR3 has 15 amino acids. V dropped 6 bases and J dropped 1; count of bases not matched to a gene: 4. From germline, CDR1 is MNHEY and CDR2 SVGAGI. A word on this clone: Its antigen remains unidentified.

Generated by immunoSEQ multiplex PCR, the TCRdb table keeps only in-frame clones and is missing some. The profile covers under 200,000 clones, with more than 70% appearing a single time and over 4.5% taken by the ten largest. J is TRBJ1-3 and V is TRBV6-5; 9 bases are shared with TRBD1. The sample was peripheral blood, taken on day 0 of AZD1222 vaccination. The TCR originated in an adult in good health. The CDR3 here is CASRQGAGSGNTIYF. The CDR3, as DNA: TGTGCCAGCAGACAGGGGGCCGGATCTGGAAACACCATATATTTT.